This record concerns one T cell receptor (beta chain) sequence. Its antigen is still unknown. The sample is drawn from a study of chemoradiotherapy in HPV16-positive cancers. General study results and limits: Better recurrence-free survival went with HPV-responsive T-cell expansion in HPV16-positive patients. Candidate HPV-specific clones and E7-related TCR motifs grew in tumor during treatment.

The method was immunoSEQ multiplex PCR; TCRdb's version includes in-frame clones alone and lacks a portion of them. The table has 3,200 or so clones, around 86% seen once. Looked up from germline, CDR1 is PRHDT and CDR2 is FYEKMQ (reference sequence). The length of the CDR3 is 12 residues. The V end lost 0 bases, the J end lost 7 bases, and 6 bases lay between the germline ends. The sample was tumor tissue, taken from a patient who underwent chemoradiotherapy. This sequence joins TRBV13 and TRBJ1-2; D perhaps matches TRBD1 (5 bases). This sequence was found in a human donor with HPV-associated anogenital cancer. The CDR3 here is CASSLGGAGYTF. The CDR3 DNA reads as TGTGCCAGCAGCTTAGGAGGGGCTGGCTACACCTTC.